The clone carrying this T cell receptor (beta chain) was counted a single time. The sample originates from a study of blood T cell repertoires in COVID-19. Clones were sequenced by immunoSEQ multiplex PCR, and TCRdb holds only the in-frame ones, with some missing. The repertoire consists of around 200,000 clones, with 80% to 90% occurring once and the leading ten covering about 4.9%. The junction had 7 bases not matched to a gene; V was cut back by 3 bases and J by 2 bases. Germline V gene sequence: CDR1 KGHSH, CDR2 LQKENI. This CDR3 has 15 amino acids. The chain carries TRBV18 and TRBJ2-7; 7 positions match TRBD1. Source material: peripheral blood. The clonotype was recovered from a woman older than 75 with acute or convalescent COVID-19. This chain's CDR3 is CASSPRTGPTYEQYF. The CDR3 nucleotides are TGTGCCAGCTCACCCCGGACAGGACCCACCTACGAGCAGTACTTC.